The source of this T cell receptor beta chain is a study of regulatory T cells in long-lasting Graves disease. Stated time point: newly diagnosed GD, antithyroid drugs for less than 3 months. Preparation of the TCR library used RNA extracted from PBMCs. With iRepertoire HTBI primers and Arm-PCR of CDR3 regions, TCR beta libraries were built. TCRdb called the multiplex PCR reads again in MiXCR, with one record for every CDR3 protein. The data show 550,000 or so distinct CDR3 sequences, with around 11% seen just once and around 10% held by the top ten. With respect to this clonotype: Its antigen is not identified.

The study's findings and limits: Persistent Graves' patients showed less TCR diversity than newly diagnosed ones. Results may be inaccurate due to the small sample size.

The same data also went into a second study, on T cells in Graves' hyperthyroidism and ophthalmopathy. This second report adds: Most thyroid clonotypes expanded above 0.001 appeared in blood too.

The sequence was obtained from a woman in her twenties or thirties with Graves disease. The sample was peripheral blood mononuclear cells (PBMCs), taken at new diagnosis, from a patient treated with antithyroid drugs.

CDR3 nucleotide sequence: TGTGGCACAGTTGGGCGGTACTATGGCTACACCTTC. Its protein is CGTVGRYYGYTF. The gene calls are TRBV28 and TRBJ1-2; no firm D call. The CDR3 has 12 amino acids. Looked up from germline, CDR1 is MDHEN and CDR2 is SYDVKM.